The 28 T cell receptor beta chains below were found in one sample sequenced in a study of blood T cell repertoires in COVID-19. Some clones are missing from TCRdb's copy, which holds only in-frame ones; the method was immunoSEQ multiplex PCR. Among approximately 110,000 clones, roughly 74% were seen once, and the ten largest hold over 5.5%. Sequencing used peripheral blood. The receptors stem from a man at least 80 years old with COVID-19, enrolled during active disease.

The chain joins TRBV6-1 to TRBJ2-7; 7 bases fit TRBD2. Germline loops: CDR1 MNHNS, CDR2 SASEGT. The CDR3 is 15 amino acids. The V gene end was trimmed by 3 bases and the J gene end by 7 bases; junction bases not matched to a gene: 12. The CDR3: CASSDLGGGMWEQYF. In nucleotides, the CDR3 is TGTGCCAGCAGTGACCTTGGGGGGGGAATGTGGGAGCAGTACTTC.

The CDR3 spells CASSPPTGREGTDTQYF. The CDR3, as DNA: TGTGCCAGCAGCCCGCCCACTGGGCGGGAGGGCACAGATACGCAGTATTTT. This chain joins TRBV7-9 and TRBJ2-3, with 8 bases identical to TRBD2. The CDR3 consists of 17 residues. V lost 5 bases and J lost 1; bases outside the gene matches: 11. Germline V gene lookup returns CDR1 SEHNR and CDR2 FQNEAQ (reference sequence).

The genes are TRBV7-2 and TRBJ2-6; 8 bases align to TRBD2. There are 18 residues in the CDR3. J lost 2 bases, V lost 1 base, and 7 bases had no gene match. The germline V gene encodes CDR1 SGHTA and CDR2 FQGNSA. CDR3 coding DNA: TGTGCCAGCAGCTTAGGGGCGGGAGGCACCACTGGGGCCAACGTCCTGACTTTC. Its protein product is CASSLGAGGTTGANVLTF.

The chain links TRBV10-2 to TRBJ2-1; TRBD1 matches at 7 bases. The CDR3 runs 16 residues. V shed 8 bases, J shed 4 bases, and the junction held 14 bases outside the gene matches. From germline, CDR1 is WSHSY and CDR2 SAAADI. The CDR3 is CASRDSPNTWYNEQFF. As DNA, the CDR3 is TGCGCCAGCCGGGACAGTCCCAACACTTGGTACAATGAGCAGTTCTTC.

The chain recombines TRBV19 with TRBJ1-5; D is uncertain. The CDR3 has 18 amino acids. Germline CDR1 and CDR2: LNHDA and SQIVND (reference sequence). V lost 1 base, J lost 0 bases, and 16 bases lay in between. For the CDR3, the DNA is TGTGCCAGTAGTATAGGGTCAGGCGCCCTTTATAGCAATCAGCCCCAGCATTTT. Translated: CASSIGSGALYSNQPQHF. The variable domain in full, with the rest retrieved from reference TRBV19 and TRBJ1-5, is DGGITQSPKYLFRKEGQNVTLSCEQNLNHDAMYWYRQDPGQGLRLIYYSQIVNDFQKGDIAEGYSVSREKKESFPLTVTSAQKNPTAFYLCASSIGSGALYSNQPQHFGDGTRLSIL.

This clone came up a few times. V and J are TRBV2 and TRBJ2-1; 10 bases are shared with TRBD2. This CDR3 has 15 residues. CDR1 is SNHLY and CDR2 is FYNNEI in the germline V gene. V shed 5 bases and J 4 bases; nucleotides not matched to a gene: 5. Here the CDR3 reads CASSRLAGGYNEQFF. CDR3 bases: TGTGCCAGCAGTCGATTAGCGGGGGGTTACAATGAGCAGTTCTTC. Variable domain in full (rest from reference TRBV2 and TRBJ2-1): EPEVTQTPSHQVTQMGQEVILRCVPISNHLYFYWYRQILGQKVEFLVSFYNNEISEKSEIFDDQFSVERPDGSNFTLKIRSTKLEDSAMYFCASSRLAGGYNEQFFGPGTRLTVL.

The chain uses TRBV11-2 and TRBJ2-2; 10 bases are a match to TRBD1. Germline V gene sequence: CDR1 SGHAT, CDR2 FQNNGV. This CDR3 is 16 amino acids long. The J segment lost 4 bases and the V segment lost 5 bases, leaving 7 bases of the junction unmatched. This chain's CDR3 is CASSRRQGARTGELFF. For the CDR3, the DNA is TGTGCCAGCAGCCGGCGACAGGGGGCGCGCACCGGGGAGCTGTTTTTT. The entire variable domain, with the rest obtained from reference TRBV11-2 and TRBJ2-2, is as follows: EAGVAQSPRYKIIEKRQSVAFWCNPISGHATLYWYQQILGQGPKLLIQFQNNGVVDDSQLPKDRFSAERLKGVDSTLKIQPAKLEDSAVYLCASSRRQGARTGELFFGEGSRLTVL.

This rearrangement joins TRBV18 to TRBJ2-2; TRBD2 agrees at 7 bases. The CDR3 sequence is 16 residues long. The V gene end was trimmed by 1 base and the J gene end by 1 base; junction bases not matched to a gene: 3. The germline gives CDR1 KGHSH, CDR2 LQKENI. CDR3 coding DNA: TGTGCCAGCTCACCACTTCCTAGCGGGAACACCGGGGAGCTGTTTTTT. As protein: CASSPLPSGNTGELFF. Based on the CDR3 plus reference TRBV18 and TRBJ2-2, the full variable domain is NAGVMQNPRHLVRRRGQEARLRCSPMKGHSHVYWYRQLPEEGLKFMVYLQKENIIDESGMPKERFSAEFPKEGPSILRIQQVVRGDSAAYFCASSPLPSGNTGELFFGEGSRLTVL.

The rearrangement joins TRBV28 to TRBJ2-1; D call uncertain. The CDR3 is made up of 16 amino acids. Deletions cut 8 bases from V and 0 bases from J, with 17 bases between. The V gene's germline CDR1 is MDHEN and CDR2 SYDVKM. The CDR3 DNA reads as TGTGCCAGCGTCCCCGGAGCATCCGACTCCTACAATGAGCAGTTCTTC. Protein product: CASVPGASDSYNEQFF.

This chain uses TRBV5-1 with TRBJ2-2; possible D gene TRBD2, 5 bases. Germline values: CDR1 SGHRS, CDR2 YFSETQ. This CDR3 spans 16 amino acids. With 1 base removed from V and 5 bases from J, the gap between germline ends came to 15 bases. DNA for the CDR3: TGCGCCAGCAGCTTGAAGGGAGCAGGTTATACCGGGGAGCTGTTTTTT. This encodes CASSLKGAGYTGELFF.

This sequence joins TRBV28 and TRBJ2-7, with 7 bases that match TRBD2. Looked up from germline, CDR1 is MDHEN and CDR2 is SYDVKM. V was pared by 6 bases and J by 4 bases, with 15 bases of the junction left unmatched. The length of the CDR3 is 16 residues. CDR3 DNA sequence: TGTGCCAGCAGGCCCCCGGGGGGTATAGCGGCATACGAGCAGTACTTC. It translates to CASRPPGGIAAYEQYF.

This sequence joins TRBV7-2 and TRBJ1-6; D unresolved. The CDR3 length is 15 residues. Germline V lookup: CDR1 SGHTA, CDR2 FQGNSA. V was cut by 4 bases and J by 9 bases, with 16 bases left in between. The CDR3 coding sequence is TGTGCCAGCAGCTCTCATCAGGCTGAAGGTTCACCCCTCCACTTT. Its protein is CASSSHQAEGSPLHF.

The chain carries TRBV4-2 and TRBJ2-1; TRBD1 matches at 7 bases. The length of the CDR3 is 17 residues. Germline V lookup: CDR1 LGHNA, CDR2 YNFKEQ. V gave up 4 bases and J gave up 1 base; unmatched junction bases: 10. The CDR3 region is CASSPGQGEVSYNEQFF. In nucleotides, the CDR3 is TGTGCCAGCAGCCCAGGGCAGGGGGAAGTATCCTACAATGAGCAGTTCTTC.

This sequence joins TRBV5-5 and TRBJ2-5; 10 bases agree with TRBD1. V shed 4 bases and J 5 bases; nucleotides not matched to a gene: 5. This CDR3 has 14 residues. The V gene's germline CDR1 is SGHKS and CDR2 YYEKEE (reference sequence). The chain's CDR3 is CASSMGQGLETQYF. The CDR3 region has the DNA TGTGCCAGCAGCATGGGACAGGGGCTCGAGACCCAGTACTTC.

In nucleotides, the CDR3 is TGTGCCAGCAGTTCTCCTGAGGGGGCAAGGGGCTACACCTTC. It translates to CASSSPEGARGYTF. J is TRBJ1-2 and V is TRBV6-5, with 7 bases aligning to TRBD1. The CDR3 covers 14 residues. Germline V CDR1 and CDR2: MNHEY, SVGAGI. Trimming at V came to 4 bases and at J to 8 bases, leaving 10 bases not matched to a gene.

CDR3 sequence reads: CASSLGAGDYNEQFF. The CDR3 DNA sequence: TGCGCCAGCAGCTTGGGAGCGGGAGACTACAATGAGCAGTTCTTC. This rearrangement joins TRBV5-1 to TRBJ2-1, with 8 bases aligning to TRBD2. The CDR3 runs 15 residues. V shed 0 bases, J shed 3 bases, and the junction held 2 bases outside the gene matches. Germline lookup yields CDR1 SGHRS and CDR2 YFSETQ. The full variable domain, rest sourced from reference TRBV5-1 and TRBJ2-1, is KAGVTQTPRYLIKTRGQQVTLSCSPISGHRSVSWYQQTPGQGLQFLFEYFSETQRNKGNFPGRFSGRQFSNSRSEMNVSTLELGDSALYLCASSLGAGDYNEQFFGPGTRLTVL.

The chain carries TRBV3-1 (or the pseudogene TRBV3-2) and TRBJ1-4, with D perhaps matching TRBD1 (6 bases). V was cut by 3 bases and J by 11 bases, with 13 bases left in between. The CDR3 consists of 13 residues. The germline CDR1 and CDR2 sequences are LGHDT and YNNKEL (reference sequence). The CDR3 sequence is CASSQGAESKLFF. CDR3 nucleotide sequence: TGTGCCAGCAGCCAGGGGGCCGAAAGTAAACTGTTTTTT.

The V call is TRBV4-1, the J call TRBJ1-1, with D possibly matching TRBD1 (6 bases). V lost 3 bases, J lost 5 bases, and 13 bases lay in between. This CDR3 comprises 14 residues. Per the germline V gene, CDR1 is MGHRA and CDR2 is YSYEKL. The chain's CDR3 is CASSQEIQGTEAFF. CDR3 coding DNA: TGCGCCAGCAGCCAGGAGATACAGGGAACTGAAGCTTTCTTT.

The chain links TRBV28 to TRBJ2-7; TRBD1 is a possible D gene (6 bases). The ends were cut back, 11 bases at V and 2 bases at J, with 10 bases in the middle. This CDR3 contains 11 residues. The germline V gene encodes CDR1 MDHEN and CDR2 SYDVKM. CDR3 sequence reads: CACQGTYEQYF. The CDR3, as DNA: TGTGCCTGCCAGGGGACCTACGAGCAGTACTTC.

This clone was recorded once. The gene calls are TRBV7-6 and TRBJ1-2; 8 bases map to TRBD1. The CDR3 is made up of 15 amino acids. With 4 bases clipped from V and 3 bases from J, the junction kept 7 bases outside the gene matches. The germline CDR1 and CDR2 sequences are SGHVS and FNYEAQ. Here the CDR3 reads CASSSVIQGDYGYTF. CDR3 bases: TGTGCCAGCAGCTCGGTAATACAGGGGGACTATGGCTACACCTTC.

The chain has TRBV28 and TRBJ1-1; possibly TRBD1 for D (6 bases). Trimming removed 3 bases at V and 7 bases at J, with 12 bases between. CDR1 is MDHEN, CDR2 SYDVKM, per germline. The CDR3 is made up of 13 amino acids. DNA for the CDR3: TGTGCCAGCAGTTTTGGGGGCAGGGGTGAAGCTTTCTTT. It translates to CASSFGGRGEAFF. Full variable domain (rest looked up from reference TRBV28 and TRBJ1-1): DVKVTQSSRYLVKRTGEKVFLECVQDMDHENMFWYRQDPGLGLRLIYFSYDVKMKEKGDIPEGYSVSREKKERFSLILESASTNQTSMYLCASSFGGRGEAFFGQGTRLTVV.

This clone has only one observation. This chain links TRBV7-9 with TRBJ2-6; 9 bases align to TRBD1. Trimming cost V 6 bases and J 4 bases; bases outside gene matches: 7. The CDR3 has 16 residues. Germline V gene sequence: CDR1 SEHNR, CDR2 FQNEAQ (reference sequence). In DNA, the CDR3 is TGTGCCAGCAGATCCGGGACAGGGACCGGGGCCAACGTCCTGACTTTC. Its protein is CASRSGTGTGANVLTF.

The rearrangement links TRBV7-8 to TRBJ2-3; 9 bases map to TRBD2. With V trimmed by 1 base and J by 1 base, 9 bases remained unmatched. The CDR3 totals 18 residues. CDR1 and CDR2 from the germline V gene are SGHVS and FQNEAQ. The CDR3, as DNA: TGTGCCAGCAGCTTAGTACTAGCGGGCCCTTTTCGCACAGATACGCAGTATTTT. This codes for CASSLVLAGPFRTDTQYF.

V and J are TRBV7-2 and TRBJ2-7, with TRBD1 identical over 7 bases. V gave up 5 bases and J gave up 2 bases; unmatched junction bases: 9. The CDR3 consists of 15 residues. Germline V CDR1 and CDR2: SGHTA, FQGNSA. This chain's CDR3 is CASSRGQVITYEQYF. The CDR3 coding sequence is TGTGCCAGCAGCCGTGGACAGGTGATCACCTACGAGCAGTACTTC.

The chain joins TRBV29-1 to TRBJ2-4; D is unresolved. Germline lookup yields CDR1 SQVTM and CDR2 ANQGSEA. Trimming shortened V by 1 base and J by 0 bases, and 4 bases separated the two germline ends. There are 13 residues in the CDR3. The CDR3 spells CSVEVGAKNIQYF. DNA for the CDR3: TGCAGCGTTGAAGTCGGAGCCAAAAACATTCAGTACTTC. The full variable domain, with the rest looked up from reference TRBV29-1 and TRBJ2-4, is SAVISQKPSRDICQRGTSLTIQCQVDSQVTMMFWYRQQPGQSLTLIATANQGSEATYESGFVIDKFPISRPNLTFSTLTVSNMSPEDSSIYLCSVEVGAKNIQYFGAGTRLSVL.

The chain links TRBV19 to TRBJ2-4; D is unresolved. V lost 1 base to trimming and J lost 5 bases, with 9 bases between them. CDR3 length: 14 residues. Germline V gene sequence: CDR1 LNHDA, CDR2 SQIVND (reference sequence). DNA of the CDR3: TGTGCCAGTAGTATAGGTCCGGGTCAAAACATTCAGTACTTC. Protein: CASSIGPGQNIQYF.

This chain links TRBV6-5 with TRBJ2-7; D possibly corresponds to TRBD2 (6 bases). This CDR3 has 16 amino acids. Between the trimmed V and J ends, which lost 0 bases and 3 bases, there was a span of 15 bases. Germline lookup yields CDR1 MNHEY and CDR2 SVGAGI. CDR3 nucleotide sequence: TGTGCCAGCAGTTACTCAGGAGGGGAGGTAGGCTACGAGCAGTACTTC. This translates into CASSYSGGEVGYEQYF.

The chain combines TRBV6-5 with TRBJ1-4; TRBD1 might be the D (5 bases). Germline-derived CDR1 and CDR2 are MNHEY and SVGAGI. The length of the CDR3 is 14 residues. Trimming removed 8 bases from V and 0 bases from J, with 10 bases in between. CDR3 DNA sequence: TGTGCCAGCCGCAGGGCCTCAACTAATGAAAAACTGTTTTTT. Translating it yields CASRRASTNEKLFF.